Listed below are T cell receptor beta chains from one sample, sequenced in a study of CD8 T cells in ankylosing spondylitis. TCRdb analysed the 5' RACE reads with MiXCR anew, one entry per CDR3 protein. The sample records about 320,000 distinct CDR3 sequences, roughly 11% being singletons. Material for sequencing was blood, either unsorted or a sorted T cell fraction (not recorded which). These receptor sequences come from a female donor with ankylosing spondylitis or in good health (not recorded which). The CDR3 runs from the conserved cysteine through the conserved F or W. Fields, in order: clone size, J gene, D gene, V gene, CDR3 DNA, CDR3 protein. D genes are given only for firm matches. The size entry is marked missing in some rows and otherwise reads once, few, many or a size class.

many | TRBJ1-1 | . | TRBV5-1 | TGCGCCAGCAGCTTGGTTTCAGGGACGACTGAAGCTTTCTTT | CASSLVSGTTEAFF
once | TRBJ2-7 | TRBD2 | TRBV20-1 | TGCTGTGCTAGGCGCGGGACTAGCGGGTTCTTCTCCTACGAGCAGTACTTC | CCARRGTSGFFSYEQYF
many | TRBJ2-1 | . | TRBV10-3 | TGTGCCATCGGGGCTAGCTACAATGAGCAGTTCTTC | CAIGASYNEQFF
. | TRBJ2-1 | . | TRBV5-5 | TGTGCCAGCAGCTTGAGGGTTAACAATGAGCAGTTCTTC | CASSLRVNNEQFF
few | TRBJ2-7 | . | TRBV6-1 | TGTGCCAGCAGTGAACGGGAGGGGGCGACCCTTCGGGCCTACGAGCAGTACTTC | CASSEREGATLRAYEQYF
many | TRBJ2-7 | . | TRBV20-1 | TGCAGTGCCAGCCCCAACGACAGGATCGACTACGAGCAGTACTTC | CSASPNDRIDYEQYF
many | TRBJ2-7 | TRBD1 | TRBV20-1 | TGCAGTGCCCCACGGGACAGGGGTTCCGAGCAGTACTTC | CSAPRDRGSEQYF
. | TRBJ2-2 | TRBD1 | TRBV7-7 | TGTGCCAGCAGCCTCGGACAGGGGGCCGGGGAGCTGTTTTTT | CASSLGQGAGELFF
many | TRBJ2-3 | . | TRBV5-5 | TGTGCCAGCAGCTGGTGGCAGAATAACGTAGATACGCAGTATTTT | CASSWWQNNVDTQYF
many | TRBJ2-5 | . | TRBV20-1 | TGCAGTGCTAGAGCGGGGGCACAAGAGACCCAGTACTTC | CSARAGAQETQYF
many | TRBJ2-2 | . | TRBV7-6 | TGTGCCAGCAGCGAACAGGGAACCGGGGAGCTGTTTTTT | CASSEQGTGELFF
. | TRBJ2-3 | TRBD1 | TRBV7-3 | TGTGCCAGCAGCCCACAGGGGGCGCAGGATACGCAGTATTTT | CASSPQGAQDTQYF
. | TRBJ2-1 | TRBD2 | TRBV10-2 | TGCGCCAGCAGGGCCGGGACTAGCGCCTACAATGAGCAGTTCTTC | CASRAGTSAYNEQFF
many | TRBJ2-2 | . | TRBV10-2 | TGCGCCAGCAGTGAGTGGACACGGGCGAACACCGGGGAGCTGTTTTTT | CASSEWTRANTGELFF
. | TRBJ2-1 | . | TRBV20-1 | TGCAGTGCTAGGCCTAGAAGCGAGCAGTTCTTC | CSARPRSEQFF
many | TRBJ1-2 | . | TRBV12-3/TRBV12-4 | TGTGCCAGCAGTTTTTACAGCCCTTATGGCTACACCTTC | CASSFYSPYGYTF